What follows are 20 T cell receptor beta chains derived from one specimen sequenced in a study of T-cell memory formation after mild COVID-19. TCRdb reprocessed the 5' RACE reads with MiXCR, giving one entry per CDR3 protein. Of some 350,000 distinct CDR3 sequences listed, 10% to 15% are singletons. Material: PBMCs or a T cell subset sorted from them (not recorded which). These receptors were obtained from a young man who had mild COVID-19 (a few samples of this study predate the infection). Cell type and time point are not known.

In this sample, this clonotype turned up a few times. The gene calls are TRBV12-3 or TRBV12-4 and TRBJ1-1, with unresolved D. The CDR3 is 13 amino acids. V was pared by 7 bases and J by 0 bases, with 9 bases between. The CDR3 loop is CASTQQLNTEAFF. Written as DNA, the CDR3 is TGTGCCAGCACTCAACAGTTGAACACTGAAGCTTTCTTT.

The sample holds many counts of this clonotype. The rearrangement joins TRBV5-6 to TRBJ2-5; the match to TRBD2 covers 7 bases. Germline assignment: CDR1 SGHDT and CDR2 YYEEEE. The CDR3 sequence is 14 residues long. V gave up 2 bases and J gave up 0 bases; unmatched junction bases: 1. The CDR3 bases are TGTGCCAGCAGCTTAGCGGGGTACCAAGAGACCCAGTACTTC. Translated, it gives CASSLAGYQETQYF. The full variable domain, in which reference TRBV5-6 and TRBJ2-5 provide the parts outside the CDR3, is DAGVTQSPTHLIKTRGQQVTLRCSPKSGHDTVSWYQQALGQGPQFIFQYYEEEERQRGNFPDRFSGHQFPNYSSELNVNALLLGDSALYLCASSLAGYQETQYFGPGTRLLVL.

The rearrangement joins TRBV6-2 or TRBV6-3 to TRBJ1-5; 8 bases line up with TRBD1. V shed 6 bases, J shed 2 bases, and the junction held 9 bases outside the gene matches. CDR3 size: 16 residues. Germline V CDR1 and CDR2: MNHEY, SVGEGT. The DNA of the CDR3 is TGTGCCAGCAGCCAAAGCCCAGGGGGCGGCAATCAGCCCCAGCATTTT. Translation: CASSQSPGGGNQPQHF.

In this sample, this clonotype turned up many times. This chain uses TRBV5-1 with TRBJ1-6, with D possibly TRBD1 on 5 matching bases. In germline, CDR1 is SGHRS, CDR2 YFSETQ. This CDR3 comprises 15 residues. The V end was cut by 4 bases, the J end by 10 bases, with 18 bases between. The CDR3 is CASSMEAGHGSPLHF. DNA for the CDR3: TGCGCCAGCAGCATGGAAGCGGGGCATGGGTCACCCCTCCACTTT. The full variable domain, rest sourced from reference TRBV5-1 and TRBJ1-6, is KAGVTQTPRYLIKTRGQQVTLSCSPISGHRSVSWYQQTPGQGLQFLFEYFSETQRNKGNFPGRFSGRQFSNSRSEMNVSTLELGDSALYLCASSMEAGHGSPLHFGNGTRLTVT.

This clonotype was seen a few times. The chain has TRBV4-1 and TRBJ2-3; D perhaps matches TRBD2 (6 bases). From germline, CDR1 is MGHRA and CDR2 YSYEKL. The V end was cut by 0 bases, the J end by 3 bases, with 10 bases between. CDR3 length: 15 residues. CDR3 region: CASSQEMGGTDTQYF. In DNA form, the CDR3 reads TGCGCCAGCAGCCAAGAGATGGGGGGAACAGATACGCAGTATTTT.

This clonotype appeared a few times. The rearrangement uses TRBV7-3 and TRBJ1-1; 7 nucleotides agree with TRBD1. Germline V CDR1 and CDR2: SGHTA, FQGTGA. There are 15 residues in the CDR3. Trimming at V came to 2 bases and at J to 6 bases, leaving 9 bases not matched to a gene. Here the CDR3 DNA reads TGTGCCAGCAGCTTATTAACTCTGAGGGGGCCTGAAGCTTTCTTT. Residues: CASSLLTLRGPEAFF.

This clonotype showed up just a few times. V gene TRBV21-1 combines with J gene TRBJ2-5. TRBV21-1 is shown as a pseudogene. CDR3 length: 16 amino acids. CDR3 DNA: TGTGCCAGCAGCGCACGCCTTTGGGGGAACCAAGAGACCCAGTACTTC. Its protein is CASSARLWGNQETQYF.

At least ten counts were recorded for this clonotype. The rearrangement uses TRBV7-2 and TRBJ2-7; D not certain. The length of the CDR3 is 13 residues. Germline V gene lookup returns CDR1 SGHTA and CDR2 FQGNSA. V lost 1 base to trimming and J lost 1 base, with 5 bases between them. The CDR3 bases are TGTGCCAGCAGCTTAGACAGATCCTACGAGCAGTACTTC. Translation: CASSLDRSYEQYF.

The chain employs TRBV6-2 or TRBV6-3 and TRBJ2-7; TRBD2 agrees at 9 bases. The CDR3 sequence is 13 residues long. Trimming removed 9 bases from V and 1 base from J; junction bases left unmatched: 4. From germline, CDR1 is MNHEY and CDR2 SVGEGT. The CDR3, as DNA: TGTGCCAGTGGACTAGCGCTTTCCTACGAGCAGTACTTC. It yields the protein CASGLALSYEQYF.

By share, this clonotype counts as medium-sized. The rearrangement links TRBV4-2 to TRBJ2-5; 7 bases are shared with TRBD2. This CDR3 is 14 amino acids long. The germline CDR1 and CDR2 sequences are LGHNA and YNFKEQ. Trimming at V came to 1 base and at J to 2 bases, leaving 1 base not matched to a gene. The CDR3: CASSQGLAQETQYF. In DNA form, the CDR3 reads TGTGCCAGCAGCCAAGGACTAGCTCAAGAGACCCAGTACTTC.

The count of this clonotype is one. This chain uses TRBV12-3 or TRBV12-4 with TRBJ2-5; 8 nucleotides match TRBD1. J was trimmed by 7 bases and V by 5 bases; bases with no gene match: 12. This CDR3 has 15 amino acids. The CDR3: CASSGGGTGEGTQYF. DNA for the CDR3: TGTGCCAGCAGTGGGGGCGGGACAGGCGAAGGGACCCAGTACTTC.

The J gene is TRBJ2-7, the V gene TRBV10-1, with D uncertain. V was shortened by 7 bases and J by 6 bases, with 13 bases between the two germline ends. The germline gives CDR1 WNHNN, CDR2 SYGVQD (reference sequence). The length of the CDR3 is 12 residues. The CDR3 DNA reads TGCGCCAGCATAGGCCTTCCCGGCGAGCAGTACGTC. This sequence encodes CASIGLPGEQYV.

This clonotype was recorded a few times. This chain connects TRBV20-1 to TRBJ2-3, with TRBD2 matching 11 bases. CDR3 size: 15 residues. The ends lost 4 bases at V and 2 bases at J; junction bases unmatched: 5. Per the germline V gene, CDR1 is DFQATT and CDR2 is SNEGSKA (reference sequence). The CDR3 sequence: CSATSTSGATDTQYF. DNA of the CDR3: TGCAGTGCTACCTCGACTAGCGGGGCCACAGATACGCAGTATTTT.

This clonotype appeared a few times. The V and J genes are TRBV9 and TRBJ1-6; weak D call: TRBD1 (5 bases). The CDR3 loop spans 14 amino acids. V lost 3 bases to trimming and J lost 8 bases, with 12 bases between them. CDR1 is SGDLS, CDR2 YYNGEE, per germline. Here the CDR3 reads CASSARWGDSPLHF. The CDR3 bases are TGTGCCAGCAGCGCCCGATGGGGGGATTCACCCCTCCACTTT. Variable domain in full (rest from reference TRBV9 and TRBJ1-6): DSGVTQTPKHLITATGQRVTLRCSPRSGDLSVYWYQQSLDQGLQFLIQYYNGEERAKGNILERFSAQQFPDLHSELNLSSLELGDSALYFCASSARWGDSPLHFGNGTRLTVT.

The chain employs TRBV4-2 and TRBJ2-7; either TRBD1 or TRBD2 may fit D (5 bases each). The CDR3 totals 14 residues. Germline CDR1 LGHNA, CDR2 YNFKEQ. V shed 2 bases and J shed 3 bases, with 11 bases lying between them. CDR3 DNA: TGTGCCAGCAGCCAACGGGACGGGGACTACGAGCAGTACGTC. Translation: CASSQRDGDYEQYV.

This clonotype occurred a few times. The rearrangement joins TRBV7-8 to TRBJ1-6, with a weak D call TRBD1 (5 bases). V lost 0 bases and J lost 14, with 17 bases in between. This CDR3 has 15 residues. Germline V gene data show CDR1 as SGHVS and CDR2 as FQNEAQ. Here the CDR3 DNA reads TGTGCCAGCAGCTTAGCGCCAGGGTCGATCGGATCCCTCCACTTT. Residues: CASSLAPGSIGSLHF. Full variable domain (outside the CDR3, taken from reference TRBV7-8 and TRBJ1-6): GAGVSQSPRYKVAKRGQDVALRCDPISGHVSLFWYQQALGQGPEFLTYFQNEAQLDKSGLPSDRFFAERPEGSVSTLKIQRTQQEDSAVYLCASSLAPGSIGSLHFGNGTRLTVT.

This clonotype came up a few times. This chain uses TRBV7-9 with TRBJ2-4; 8 nucleotides line up with TRBD1. Losses at the gene ends were 6 bases for V and 3 bases for J; bases not matched to a gene: 7. CDR1 and CDR2 (germline): SEHNR, FQNEAQ (reference sequence). This CDR3 is built from 15 residues. The chain's CDR3 is CASRPTGGGKNIQYF. In DNA, the CDR3 is TGTGCCAGCAGACCAACAGGGGGTGGCAAAAACATTCAGTACTTC.

The chain joins TRBV9 to TRBJ2-1, with D perhaps TRBD2 (5 bases). CDR1 is SGDLS and CDR2 is YYNGEE in the germline V gene. V gave up 0 bases and J gave up 9 bases, with 19 bases separating them. This CDR3 is 16 amino acids long. Here the CDR3 reads CASSVEPEPGNTEQFF. The CDR3 coding sequence is TGTGCCAGCAGCGTAGAGCCGGAACCGGGGAACACTGAGCAGTTCTTC.

This clonotype was picked up one time. This chain uses TRBV18 with TRBJ2-2; the D is unclear. The length of the CDR3 is 14 residues. Germline V gives CDR1 KGHSH, CDR2 LQKENI. Trimming took off 0 bases at V and 6 bases at J, with 8 bases between the two ends. CDR3 DNA: TGTGCCAGCTCACCACCAAGTAGACCCGGGGAGCTGTTTTTT. It translates to CASSPPSRPGELFF.

This clonotype was picked up a small number of times. Here the CDR3 DNA reads TGCGCCAGCAGCTTTGCCGCCGACGGATACAATGAGCAGTTCTTC. Protein product: CASSFAADGYNEQFF. The genes are TRBV5-1 and TRBJ2-1; D not resolved. From germline, CDR1 is SGHRS and CDR2 YFSETQ. The CDR3 extends over 15 amino acids. With 2 bases removed from V and 4 bases from J, the gap between germline ends came to 13 bases.